These 28 T cell receptor beta chains originate from one sample sequenced in a study of tumor-infiltrating lymphocytes in localized non-small cell lung cancer. Assay: immunoSEQ multiplex PCR; the TCRdb copy retains only in-frame clones and omits some. This table has 7,000 to 8,500 clones, 65% to 85% appearing once. The sequencing input was uninvolved lung tissue not adjacent to the tumor. The receptors were gathered from a human donor with non-small cell lung cancer.

The chain couples TRBV2 to TRBJ1-2; D gene unclear. V lost 1 base to trimming and J lost 7 bases, with 13 bases between them. The CDR3 length is 14 residues. Germline V gene sequence: CDR1 SNHLY, CDR2 FYNNEI. The CDR3 reads CASSEGTREVGYTF. CDR3 DNA sequence: TGTGCCAGCAGTGAAGGAACCCGAGAGGTTGGCTACACCTTC.

The chain carries TRBV27 and TRBJ2-2; D remains ambiguous. Germline CDR1 MNHEY, CDR2 SMNVEV (reference sequence). The CDR3 has 13 residues. V was clipped by 5 bases and J by 9 bases, with 13 bases between them. CDR3 sequence (DNA): TGTGCCAGCAGTGGCCGACGGCACCGGGAGCTGTTTTTT. Translating gives CASSGRRHRELFF.

This chain joins TRBV6-5 and TRBJ1-1; possible D gene TRBD1, 5 bases. The CDR3 has 14 amino acids. The germline V gene encodes CDR1 MNHEY and CDR2 SVGAGI. Trimming stripped 2 bases from V and 0 bases from J, with 7 bases between. This CDR3 reads CASSYRGLNTEAFF. The CDR3 region has the DNA TGTGCCAGCAGTTACAGGGGCTTGAACACTGAAGCTTTCTTT.

The rearrangement joins TRBV10-3 to TRBJ1-6, with 7 bases identical to TRBD1. Germline CDR1 ENHRY, CDR2 SYGVKD. The length of the CDR3 is 14 residues. J lost 7 bases, V lost 0 bases, and 0 bases had no gene match. The CDR3 sequence is CAISESGQNSPLHF. The CDR3 region has the DNA TGTGCCATCAGTGAGTCGGGACAGAATTCACCCCTCCACTTT.

This chain uses TRBV27 with TRBJ2-3, with D unresolved. V dropped 0 bases and J dropped 2 bases, with 9 bases sitting between them. Germline V gene sequence: CDR1 MNHEY, CDR2 SMNVEV (reference sequence). This CDR3 has 15 residues. The CDR3 here is CASSLSSAATDTQYF. CDR3 nucleotide sequence: TGTGCCAGCAGTTTATCCTCCGCGGCCACAGATACGCAGTATTTT.

V gene TRBV30 combines with J gene TRBJ2-7; D is unresolved. Between the trimmed V and J ends, which lost 4 bases and 6 bases, there was a span of 10 bases. The germline CDR1 and CDR2 sequences are GTSNPN and SVGIG (reference sequence). The CDR3 has 11 residues. CDR3 amino acids: CAWTFKREQYF. The CDR3 nucleotides are TGTGCCTGGACCTTCAAGCGCGAGCAGTACTTC.

The CDR3 nucleotides read TGTGCCTGGAGTGTAGGTGGGGACAAAAACATTCAGTACTTC. Translation gives CAWSVGGDKNIQYF. This chain links TRBV30 with TRBJ2-4; D not resolved. CDR1 and CDR2 from the germline V gene are GTSNPN and SVGIG (reference sequence). The V end lost 0 bases, the J end lost 3 bases, and 9 bases lay between the germline ends. This CDR3 has 14 amino acids.

This clone was seen only once. V usage is TRBV6-1 and J usage is TRBJ2-1; D call uncertain. Trimming took off 1 base at V and 1 base at J, with 11 bases between the two ends. Germline CDR1 MNHNS, CDR2 SASEGT. The CDR3 sequence is 16 residues long. CDR3 nucleotide sequence: TGTGCCAGCAGTGAAGATACGCGTTTGTCCTACAATGAGCAGTTCTTC. It is translated as CASSEDTRLSYNEQFF.

This clone was found a few times. The chain recombines TRBV7-9 with TRBJ1-1, with 7 bases that match TRBD1. Germline CDR1 SEHNR, CDR2 FQNEAQ (reference sequence). V lost 5 bases, J lost 0 bases, and 9 bases stayed unmatched. The length of the CDR3 is 16 residues. The CDR3 nucleotides read TGTGCCAGCAGCCCCCGAACAGGGGTTATGAACACTGAAGCTTTCTTT. Translation gives CASSPRTGVMNTEAFF.

This clone was counted between two and nine times. The rearrangement joins TRBV10-3 to TRBJ1-4; D gene unclear. V dropped 4 bases and J dropped 11 bases, with 14 bases sitting between them. Germline CDR1 ENHRY, CDR2 SYGVKD. There are 13 residues in the CDR3. The CDR3 protein is CAISGETKEKLFF. In DNA, the CDR3 is TGTGCCATCAGTGGGGAGACAAAGGAGAAACTGTTTTTT.

A single count supports this clone. DNA for the CDR3: TGCAGCGTACGACCTAGGGGGAGTGCCGCAGATACGCAGTATTTT. It specifies CSVRPRGSAADTQYF. The J gene is TRBJ2-3, the V gene TRBV29-1; TRBD1 might be the D (6 bases). The CDR3 loop spans 15 amino acids. The ends were cut back, 6 bases at V and 4 bases at J, with 20 bases in the middle. In germline, CDR1 is SQVTM, CDR2 ANQGSEA.

The CDR3 coding sequence is TGTGCCAGCTCACCACGGACAGGGGGCTTTGAAAAACTGTTTTTT. This translates into CASSPRTGGFEKLFF. V gene TRBV18 combines with J gene TRBJ1-4; 11 bases align to TRBD1. V lost 1 base to trimming and J lost 7 bases; unmatched junction nucleotides: 2. CDR1 KGHSH and CDR2 LQKENI come from the germline V gene. CDR3 length: 15 residues.

The genes are TRBV27 and TRBJ1-2; D not certain. Trimming stripped 5 bases from V and 8 bases from J, with 18 bases between. Germline V lookup: CDR1 MNHEY, CDR2 SMNVEV (reference sequence). CDR3 length equals 14 residues. CDR3 amino acids: CASSLLSSGQGYTF. The CDR3 nucleotides read TGTGCCAGCAGTCTACTGAGCAGCGGGCAGGGCTACACCTTC.

The rearrangement uses TRBV30 and TRBJ2-1; 7 bases are shared with TRBD2. The CDR3 has 11 residues. Germline V gives CDR1 GTSNPN, CDR2 SVGIG (reference sequence). J gave up 10 bases and V 5 bases, and 5 bases lay outside the gene matches. The CDR3 DNA sequence: TGTGCCTGGGGACTAGTCCAAGAGCAGTTCTTC. Encoded protein: CAWGLVQEQFF.

The rearrangement joins TRBV7-8 to TRBJ1-1; D ambiguous. The CDR3 length is 15 residues. V lost 5 bases to trimming and J lost 3 bases, with 16 bases between them. Germline CDR1 and CDR2: SGHVS and FQNEAQ. CDR3 in amino acids: CASSPPWGMDTEAFF. The DNA of the CDR3 is TGTGCCAGCAGCCCCCCCTGGGGTATGGACACTGAAGCTTTCTTT.

The chain couples TRBV11-2 to TRBJ2-3; the D gene is possibly TRBD2 (5 bases). Trimming removed 7 bases at V and 0 bases at J, with 14 bases between. The CDR3 runs to 15 residues. CDR1 is SGHAT and CDR2 is FQNNGV in the germline V gene. CDR3 amino acids: CASTGRFQSTDTQYF. In nucleotides, the CDR3 is TGTGCCAGCACGGGAAGGTTCCAGAGCACAGATACGCAGTATTTT.

The J gene is TRBJ1-4, the V gene TRBV7-2; no clear D. Germline CDR1 SGHTA, CDR2 FQGNSA. Trimming pared 1 base from V and 5 bases from J, leaving 5 bases between. The CDR3 sequence is 13 residues long. This CDR3 is CASSLEPNEKLFF. CDR3 in DNA: TGTGCCAGCAGCTTAGAGCCAAATGAAAAACTGTTTTTT. The full variable domain, its missing parts supplied by reference TRBV7-2 and TRBJ1-4, is GAGVSQSPSNKVTEKGKDVELRCDPISGHTALYWYRQSLGQGLEFLIYFQGNSAPDKSGLPSDRFSAERTGGSVSTLTIQRTQQEDSAVYLCASSLEPNEKLFFGSGTQLSVL.

The chain combines TRBV6-6 with TRBJ1-1; D ambiguous. This CDR3 has 11 residues. Trimming stripped 8 bases from V and 1 base from J, with 5 bases between. The germline V gene has CDR1 MNHNY and CDR2 SVGAGI (reference sequence). CDR3 protein: CASYRNTEAFF. The CDR3 nucleotides are TGTGCCAGCTACAGGAACACTGAAGCTTTCTTT.

The CDR3: CASSTAGQGSGDTQYF. The CDR3 region has the DNA TGTGCCAGTAGTACCGCGGGACAGGGATCGGGAGATACGCAGTATTTT. The V gene is TRBV19, the J gene TRBJ2-3; 9 bases are shared with TRBD1. The J segment lost 5 bases and the V segment lost 4 bases, leaving 10 bases of the junction unmatched. This CDR3 contains 16 residues. The germline gives CDR1 LNHDA, CDR2 SQIVND (reference sequence).

The rearrangement uses TRBV10-2 and TRBJ2-1, with 7 bases matching TRBD2. Germline CDR1 and CDR2: WSHSY and SAAADI. The CDR3 contains 13 residues. V lost 7 bases and J lost 4; bases outside the gene matches: 4. CDR3 loop: CASNGGGYNEQFF. In DNA form, the CDR3 reads TGCGCCAGCAACGGGGGAGGGTACAATGAGCAGTTCTTC.

The chain employs TRBV27 and TRBJ2-3; TRBD1 aligns across 7 bases. The CDR3 contains 15 residues. V was clipped by 8 bases and J by 5 bases; unmatched bases: 13. CDR1 and CDR2 from the germline V gene are MNHEY and SMNVEV (reference sequence). CDR3 sequence (DNA): TGTGCCAGCGAACCGGGGACAGAGGGGAGAGATACGCAGTATTTT. Its translation is CASEPGTEGRDTQYF.

The chain employs TRBV5-1 and TRBJ2-3; possibly TRBD2 for D (7 bases). The germline V and J ends were trimmed by 6 bases and 2 bases, with 13 bases remaining between them. The CDR3 has 14 amino acids. CDR1 SGHRS and CDR2 YFSETQ come from the germline V gene. The CDR3 spells CASNRGADTDTQYF. CDR3 DNA: TGCGCCAGCAACCGGGGGGCAGACACAGATACGCAGTATTTT. Full variable domain (rest looked up from reference TRBV5-1 and TRBJ2-3): KAGVTQTPRYLIKTRGQQVTLSCSPISGHRSVSWYQQTPGQGLQFLFEYFSETQRNKGNFPGRFSGRQFSNSRSEMNVSTLELGDSALYLCASNRGADTDTQYFGPGTRLTVL.

The DNA of the CDR3 is TGCGCCAGCAGCCAACCCCCGGGCTCTGGAAACACCATATATTTT. It encodes CASSQPPGSGNTIYF. V gene TRBV4-1 combines with J gene TRBJ1-3; D gene unclear. The germline CDR1 and CDR2 sequences are MGHRA and YSYEKL. This CDR3 contains 15 residues. The germline V and J ends were trimmed by 2 bases and 0 bases, with 8 bases remaining between them.

This clone was counted a few times. The gene calls are TRBV10-2 and TRBJ2-7; 9 bases line up with TRBD1. CDR3 size: 14 residues. Germline V CDR1 and CDR2: WSHSY, SAAADI. The V and J ends lost 6 bases and 2 bases, in that order; junction bases with no gene match: 5. CDR3 loop: CASRTRQGAYEQYF. Written as DNA, the CDR3 is TGCGCCAGCAGGACAAGACAGGGGGCCTACGAGCAGTACTTC.

This rearrangement joins TRBV18 to TRBJ1-5; D might be TRBD1 (6 bases). Looked up from germline, CDR1 is KGHSH and CDR2 is LQKENI. The V end was cut by 1 base, the J end by 0 bases, with 10 bases between. CDR3 length: 16 residues. CDR3 sequence: CASSPRDRHSNQPQHF. The DNA of the CDR3 is TGTGCCAGCTCACCACGAGACAGGCATAGCAATCAGCCCCAGCATTTT.

This clone was found once. V and J are TRBV28 and TRBJ1-1, with D perhaps TRBD1 (6 bases). The CDR3 has 14 residues. Germline V CDR1 and CDR2: MDHEN, SYDVKM. The V end was cut by 4 bases, the J end by 1 base, with 10 bases between. Written as DNA, the CDR3 is TGTGCCAGCAGTTCAGCGACAGGGAACACTGAAGCTTTCTTT. This translates into CASSSATGNTEAFF.

This clone is judged large. The V call is TRBV7-8, the J call TRBJ1-5, with D possibly TRBD1 on 5 matching bases. Looked up from germline, CDR1 is SGHVS and CDR2 is FQNEAQ. The CDR3 totals 12 residues. With 7 bases removed from V and 5 bases from J, the gap between germline ends came to 9 bases. Here the CDR3 DNA reads TGTGCCAGCACCGTAGGGGATCAGCCCCAGCATTTT. It specifies CASTVGDQPQHF.

The chain employs TRBV11-2 and TRBJ1-1; TRBD1 might be the D (5 bases). Trimming stripped 1 base from V and 3 bases from J, with 15 bases between. Germline-derived CDR1 and CDR2 are SGHAT and FQNNGV. This CDR3 has 16 amino acids. CDR3 nucleotides: TGTGCCAGCAGCTTAGGGCAGGGCGGGTTAGACACTGAAGCTTTCTTT. Translating it yields CASSLGQGGLDTEAFF.